Sequencing of this T cell receptor (beta chain) was carried out in a study of control samples from healthy donors and cancer patients. The germline V and J ends were trimmed by 2 bases and 2 bases, with 12 bases remaining between them. The CDR3 extends over 15 amino acids. CDR1 and CDR2 (germline): SNHLY, FYNNEI. TCRdb's copy holds only in-frame clones and misses some; the assay was immunoSEQ multiplex PCR. The sample records around 58,000 clones, roughly 95% being singletons. The V and J genes are TRBV2 and TRBJ2-5; the D is unclear. This TCR derives from a young woman in good health. The sample taken for sequencing was blood. Here the CDR3 reads CASSERVLGQETQYF. DNA for the CDR3: TGTGCCAGCAGTGAACGGGTTTTGGGGCAAGAGACCCAGTACTTC.